The 9 T cell receptor beta chains below were found in one sample sequenced in a study of vaccination and CD4 T cells after COVID-19. These receptors are not linked to any known antigen. The treatment here: 10-day PBMC culture with coronavirus spike peptide pools or control peptides (ViraFEST assay). An Oncomine TCR Beta short-read assay was used to sequence the DNA from cultured CD4+ T cells. TCRdb ran MiXCR on the PCR reads and lists one entry per CDR3 protein. The sample holds approximately 9,000 distinct CDR3 sequences; 45% to 65% are singletons and the top ten take about 20%. Sample: CD4+ T cells from blood, cultured in vitro. These receptors came from a human donor who had recovered from COVID-19.

CDR3 in amino acids: CASSPGGARAGELFF. Written as DNA, the CDR3 is TGTGCCAGCAGCCCGGGGGGGGCCCGGGCCGGGGAGCTGTTTTTT. The V call is TRBV28, the J call TRBJ2-2, with TRBD2 matching over 8 bases. There are 15 residues in the CDR3. V was pared by 6 bases and J by 6 bases, with 9 bases of the junction left unmatched. Germline-derived CDR1 and CDR2 are MDHEN and SYDVKM.

V usage is TRBV9 and J usage is TRBJ2-1; D might be TRBD2 (6 bases). This CDR3 has 15 residues. CDR1 is SGDLS, CDR2 YYNGEE, per germline. Trimming took off 3 bases at V and 8 bases at J, with 18 bases between the two ends. The CDR3 DNA is TGTGCCAGCAGCGATACTAGCCGTTTGGGCTATGAGCAGTTCTTC. Amino acids: CASSDTSRLGYEQFF.

The chain has TRBV9 and TRBJ2-1; 8 bases agree with TRBD1. The CDR3 consists of 16 residues. V trimming: 0 bases; J trimming: 2 bases; junction bases outside the gene matches: 4. Germline CDR1 SGDLS, CDR2 YYNGEE. CDR3 bases: TGTGCCAGCAGCGTAGGGCAGGGGGCCACCTACAATGAGCAGTTCTTC. This sequence encodes CASSVGQGATYNEQFF. Combining the CDR3 with reference TRBV9 and TRBJ2-1 gives the whole variable domain DSGVTQTPKHLITATGQRVTLRCSPRSGDLSVYWYQQSLDQGLQFLIQYYNGEERAKGNILERFSAQQFPDLHSELNLSSLELGDSALYFCASSVGQGATYNEQFFGPGTRLTVL.

This rearrangement joins TRBV6-2 or TRBV6-3 to TRBJ2-2; D not resolved. The CDR3 spans 16 residues. CDR1 and CDR2 from the germline V gene are MNHEY and SVGEGT. Trimming pared 2 bases from V and 7 bases from J, leaving 17 bases between. The CDR3 reads CASSYNPGRASGELFF. The CDR3 DNA follows: TGTGCCAGCAGTTACAACCCCGGTCGGGCTAGCGGGGAGCTGTTTTTT.

The V gene is TRBV5-6, the J gene TRBJ1-6; unclear D gene. The CDR3 totals 14 residues. The V end was cut by 0 bases, the J end by 7 bases, with 8 bases between. Germline CDR1 reads SGHDT; CDR2 reads YYEEEE. CDR3 nucleotides: TGTGCCAGCAGCTTGGACGGAAGAAATTCACCCCTCCACTTT. The encoded protein is CASSLDGRNSPLHF.

J is TRBJ1-5 and V is TRBV7-2; D uncertain. The V gene's germline CDR1 is SGHTA and CDR2 FQGNSA. The CDR3 loop spans 12 amino acids. V was shortened by 0 bases and J by 6 bases, with 3 bases between the two germline ends. The CDR3 DNA reads as TGTGCCAGCAGCTTAGCGGGTCAGCCCCAGCATTTT. Protein product: CASSLAGQPQHF.

The chain employs TRBV27 and TRBJ2-1, with D possibly TRBD1 on 6 matching bases. Trimming removed 6 bases from V and 0 bases from J, with 12 bases in between. The germline V gene encodes CDR1 MNHEY and CDR2 SMNVEV (reference sequence). The CDR3 is 15 amino acids. The CDR3 DNA sequence: TGTGCCAGCAGCAGGGGTGGGAGCTCCTACAATGAGCAGTTCTTC. As protein: CASSRGGSSYNEQFF.

This clonotype was counted only a few times. The chain recombines TRBV15 with TRBJ1-5; maybe TRBD1 (6 bases). Germline assignment: CDR1 LNHNV and CDR2 YYDKDF (reference sequence). The CDR3 has 14 amino acids. Between the trimmed V and J ends, which lost 4 bases and 1 base, there was a span of 8 bases. CDR3 loop: CATSTQGSNQPQHF. Here the CDR3 DNA reads TGTGCCACCAGCACCCAGGGGAGCAATCAGCCCCAGCATTTT.

This clonotype has just a few counts. The rearrangement joins TRBV6-1 to TRBJ1-3, with D unclear. CDR3 length equals 14 residues. Germline loops: CDR1 MNHNS, CDR2 SASEGT. Trimming stripped 3 bases from V and 4 bases from J, with 10 bases between. CDR3 coding DNA: TGTGCCAGCAGTGAGAGGGTGTCAGGAAACACCATATATTTT. Its protein product is CASSERVSGNTIYF.